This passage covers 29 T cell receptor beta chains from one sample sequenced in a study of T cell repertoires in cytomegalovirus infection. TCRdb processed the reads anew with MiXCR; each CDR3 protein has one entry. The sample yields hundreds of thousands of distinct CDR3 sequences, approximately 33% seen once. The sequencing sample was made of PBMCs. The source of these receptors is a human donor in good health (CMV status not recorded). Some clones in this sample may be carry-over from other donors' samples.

The DNA of the CDR3 is TGTGCCAGCAGTTTTAGGTGTAGCGGAGGCACCGGGGAGCTGTTTTTT. Translated: CASSFRCSGGTGELFF. The chain uses TRBV12-3 or TRBV12-4 and TRBJ2-2; D might be TRBD2 (6 bases). V was cut by 3 bases and J by 4 bases, with 15 bases left in between. The CDR3 totals 16 residues.

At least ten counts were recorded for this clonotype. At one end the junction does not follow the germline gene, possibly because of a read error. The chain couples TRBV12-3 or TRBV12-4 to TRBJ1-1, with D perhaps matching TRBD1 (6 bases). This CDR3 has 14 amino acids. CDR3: CASSLAGVNTEAFF. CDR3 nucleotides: TGTGCCAGCAGCTTAGCAGGGGTGAACACTGAAGCTTTCTTT.

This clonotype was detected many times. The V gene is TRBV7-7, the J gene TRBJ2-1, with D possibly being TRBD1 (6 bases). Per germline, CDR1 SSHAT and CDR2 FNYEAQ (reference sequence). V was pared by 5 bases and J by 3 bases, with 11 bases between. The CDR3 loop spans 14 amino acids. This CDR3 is CASSGGKLYNEQFF. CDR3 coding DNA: TGTGCCAGCAGCGGGGGCAAACTCTACAATGAGCAGTTCTTC.

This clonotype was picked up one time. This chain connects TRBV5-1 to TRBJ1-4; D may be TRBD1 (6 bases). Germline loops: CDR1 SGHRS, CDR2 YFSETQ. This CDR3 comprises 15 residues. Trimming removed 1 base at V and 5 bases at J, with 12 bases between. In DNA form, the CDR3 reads TGCGCCAGCAGCTTGTCGACAGGTTTGAATGAAAAACTGTTTTTT. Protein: CASSLSTGLNEKLFF.

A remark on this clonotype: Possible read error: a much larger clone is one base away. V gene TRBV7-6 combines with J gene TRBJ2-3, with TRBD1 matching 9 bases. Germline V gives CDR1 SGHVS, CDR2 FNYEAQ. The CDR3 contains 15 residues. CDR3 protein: CSSSPDRGRTDTQYF. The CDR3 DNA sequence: TGTTCCAGCAGCCCGGACAGGGGCAGGACAGATACGCAGTATTTT.

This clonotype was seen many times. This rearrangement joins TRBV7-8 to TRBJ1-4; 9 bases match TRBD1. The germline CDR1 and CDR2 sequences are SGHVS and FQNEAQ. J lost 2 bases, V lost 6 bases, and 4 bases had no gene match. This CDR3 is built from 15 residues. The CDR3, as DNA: TGTGCCAGCAGGGCCGGGACAGGGACTAATGAAAAACTGTTTTTT. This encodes CASRAGTGTNEKLFF.

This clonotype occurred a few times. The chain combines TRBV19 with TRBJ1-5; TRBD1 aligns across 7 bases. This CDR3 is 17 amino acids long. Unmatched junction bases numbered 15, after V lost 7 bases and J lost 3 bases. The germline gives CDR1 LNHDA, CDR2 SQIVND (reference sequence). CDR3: CASIAMTGQGINQPQHF. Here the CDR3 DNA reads TGTGCCAGTATAGCGATGACAGGGCAGGGCATCAATCAGCCCCAGCATTTT.

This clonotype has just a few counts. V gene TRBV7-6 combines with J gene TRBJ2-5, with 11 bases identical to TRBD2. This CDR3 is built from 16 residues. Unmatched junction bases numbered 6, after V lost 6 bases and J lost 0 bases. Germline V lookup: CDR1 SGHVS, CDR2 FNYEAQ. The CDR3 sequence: CASSTRLAGNQETQYF. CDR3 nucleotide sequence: TGTGCCAGCAGTACAAGACTAGCGGGGAACCAAGAGACCCAGTACTTC.

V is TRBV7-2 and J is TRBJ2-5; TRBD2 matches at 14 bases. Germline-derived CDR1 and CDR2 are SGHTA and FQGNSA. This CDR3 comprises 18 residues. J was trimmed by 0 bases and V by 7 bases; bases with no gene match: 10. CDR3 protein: CASTGGRLAGGYQETQYF. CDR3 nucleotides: TGTGCCAGCACAGGGGGGAGACTAGCGGGGGGGTACCAAGAGACCCAGTACTTC.

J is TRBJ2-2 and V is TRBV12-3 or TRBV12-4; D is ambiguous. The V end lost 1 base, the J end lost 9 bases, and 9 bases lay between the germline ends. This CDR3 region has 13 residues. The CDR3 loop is CASSLDQNRELFF. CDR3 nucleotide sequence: TGTGCCAGCAGTTTAGACCAGAACCGGGAGCTGTTTTTT.

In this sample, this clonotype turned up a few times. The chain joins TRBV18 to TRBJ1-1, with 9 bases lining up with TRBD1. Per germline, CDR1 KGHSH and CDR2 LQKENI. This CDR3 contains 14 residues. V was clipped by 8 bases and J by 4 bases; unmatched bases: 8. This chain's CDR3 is CASTPTGGGTEAFF. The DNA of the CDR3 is TGTGCCAGCACCCCTACAGGGGGCGGCACTGAAGCTTTCTTT.

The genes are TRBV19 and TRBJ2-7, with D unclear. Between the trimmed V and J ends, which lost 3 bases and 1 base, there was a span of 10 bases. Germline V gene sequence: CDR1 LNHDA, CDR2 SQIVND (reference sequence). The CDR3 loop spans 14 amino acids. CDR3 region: CASSMVASSYEQYF. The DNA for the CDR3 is TGTGCCAGTAGTATGGTCGCATCTTCCTACGAGCAGTACTTC.

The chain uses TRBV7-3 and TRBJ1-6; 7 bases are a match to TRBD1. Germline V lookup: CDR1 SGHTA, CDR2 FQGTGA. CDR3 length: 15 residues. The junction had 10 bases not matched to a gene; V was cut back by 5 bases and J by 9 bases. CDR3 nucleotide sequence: TGTGCCAGCAGCCTGGGGACAGCGGGGGGTTCACCCCTCCACTTT. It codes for CASSLGTAGGSPLHF. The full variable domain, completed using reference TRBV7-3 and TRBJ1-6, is GAGVSQTPSNKVTEKGKYVELRCDPISGHTALYWYRQSLGQGPEFLIYFQGTGAADDSGLPNDRFFAVRPEGSVSTLKIQRTERGDSAVYLCASSLGTAGGSPLHFGNGTRLTVT.

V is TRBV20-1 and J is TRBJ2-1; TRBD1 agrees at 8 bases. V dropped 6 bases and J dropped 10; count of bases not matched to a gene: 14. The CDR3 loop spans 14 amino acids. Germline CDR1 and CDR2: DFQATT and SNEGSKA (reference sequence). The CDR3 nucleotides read TGCAGTGCCCGTCAGGGGGCTTGGGTGTGGGAGCAGTTCTTC. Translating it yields CSARQGAWVWEQFF.

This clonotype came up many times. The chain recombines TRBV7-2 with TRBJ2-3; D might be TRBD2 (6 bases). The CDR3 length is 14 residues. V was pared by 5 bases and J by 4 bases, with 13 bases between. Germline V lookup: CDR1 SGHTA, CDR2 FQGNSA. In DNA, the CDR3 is TGTGCCAGCAGCCGAGAACTAGCCCCAGATACGCAGTATTTT. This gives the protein CASSRELAPDTQYF.

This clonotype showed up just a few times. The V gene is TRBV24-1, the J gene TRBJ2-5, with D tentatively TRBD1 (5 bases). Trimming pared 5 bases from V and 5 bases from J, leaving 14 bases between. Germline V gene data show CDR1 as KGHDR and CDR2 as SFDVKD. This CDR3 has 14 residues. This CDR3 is CATSVGRVGETQYF. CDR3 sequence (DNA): TGTGCCACCAGTGTGGGCAGGGTCGGGGAGACCCAGTACTTC.

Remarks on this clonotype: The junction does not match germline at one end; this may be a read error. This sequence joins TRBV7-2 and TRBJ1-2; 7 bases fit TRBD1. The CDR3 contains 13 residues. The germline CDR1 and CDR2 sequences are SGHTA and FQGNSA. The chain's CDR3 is CARSRDSLYGFTF. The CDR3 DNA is TGTGCCAGAAGCCGGGACAGCCTCTATGGCTTCACCTTC.

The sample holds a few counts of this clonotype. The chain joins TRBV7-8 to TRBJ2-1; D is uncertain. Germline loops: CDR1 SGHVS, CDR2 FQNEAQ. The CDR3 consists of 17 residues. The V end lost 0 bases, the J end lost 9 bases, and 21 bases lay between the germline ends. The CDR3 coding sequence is TGTGCCAGCAGCTTAGCCACCATCCCTGAAGACTCACCTGAGCAGTTCTTC. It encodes CASSLATIPEDSPEQFF.

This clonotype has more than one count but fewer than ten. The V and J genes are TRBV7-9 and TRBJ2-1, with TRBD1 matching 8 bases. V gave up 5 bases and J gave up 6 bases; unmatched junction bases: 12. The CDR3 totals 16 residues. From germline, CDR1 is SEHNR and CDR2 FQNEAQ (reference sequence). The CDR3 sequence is CASSPLGTGLSNEQFF. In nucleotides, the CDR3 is TGTGCCAGCAGCCCACTAGGGACAGGACTTTCCAATGAGCAGTTCTTC.

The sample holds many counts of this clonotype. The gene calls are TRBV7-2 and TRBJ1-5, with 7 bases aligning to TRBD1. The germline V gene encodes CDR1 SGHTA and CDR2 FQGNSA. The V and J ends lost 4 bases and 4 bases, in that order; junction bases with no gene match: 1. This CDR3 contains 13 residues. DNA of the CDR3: TGTGCCAGCAGCTCACAGGGGAATCAGCCCCAGCATTTT. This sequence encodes CASSSQGNQPQHF.

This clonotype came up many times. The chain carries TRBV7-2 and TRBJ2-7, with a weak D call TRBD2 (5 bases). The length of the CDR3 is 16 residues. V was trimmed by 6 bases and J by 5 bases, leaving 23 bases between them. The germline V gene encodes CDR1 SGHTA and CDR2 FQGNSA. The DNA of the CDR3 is TGTGCCAGCAGACTCCTCTCCCGGACCAACGGGGACGAGCAGTACTTC. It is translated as CASRLLSRTNGDEQYF.

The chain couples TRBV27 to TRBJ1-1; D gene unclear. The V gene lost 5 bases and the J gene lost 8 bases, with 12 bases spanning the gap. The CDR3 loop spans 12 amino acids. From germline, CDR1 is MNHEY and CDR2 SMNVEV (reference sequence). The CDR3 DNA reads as TGTGCCAGCAGTCAGCTCGGAAAGGAAGCTTTCTTT. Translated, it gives CASSQLGKEAFF.

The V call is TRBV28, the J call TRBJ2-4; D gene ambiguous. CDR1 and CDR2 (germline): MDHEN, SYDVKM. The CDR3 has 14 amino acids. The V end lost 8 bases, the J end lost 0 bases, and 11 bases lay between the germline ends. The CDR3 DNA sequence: TGTGCCAGCTTTAACAACTTAGCCAAAAACATTCAGTACTTC. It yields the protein CASFNNLAKNIQYF.

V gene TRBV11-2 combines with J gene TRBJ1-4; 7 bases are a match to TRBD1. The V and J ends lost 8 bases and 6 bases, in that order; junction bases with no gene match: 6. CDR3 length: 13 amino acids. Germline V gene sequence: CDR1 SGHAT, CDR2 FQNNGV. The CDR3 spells CASSRGGYEKLFF. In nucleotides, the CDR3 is TGTGCCAGCTCCAGGGGGGGGTATGAAAAACTGTTTTTT.

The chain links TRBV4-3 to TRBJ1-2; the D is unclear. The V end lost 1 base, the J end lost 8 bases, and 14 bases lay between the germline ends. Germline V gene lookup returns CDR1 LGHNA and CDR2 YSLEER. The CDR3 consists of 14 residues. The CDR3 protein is CASSQGLKTGGYTF. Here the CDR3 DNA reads TGCGCCAGCAGCCAAGGCCTTAAGACGGGGGGCTACACCTTC.

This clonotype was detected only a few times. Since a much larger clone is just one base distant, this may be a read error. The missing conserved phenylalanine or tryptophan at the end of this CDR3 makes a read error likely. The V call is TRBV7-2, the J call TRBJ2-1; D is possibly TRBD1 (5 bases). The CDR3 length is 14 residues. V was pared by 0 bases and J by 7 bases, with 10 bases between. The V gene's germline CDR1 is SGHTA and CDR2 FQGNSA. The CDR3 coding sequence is TGTGCCAGCAGCTTAGCGGCAGGGCGAAATGAGCAGTTCTTA. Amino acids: CASSLAAGRNEQFL.

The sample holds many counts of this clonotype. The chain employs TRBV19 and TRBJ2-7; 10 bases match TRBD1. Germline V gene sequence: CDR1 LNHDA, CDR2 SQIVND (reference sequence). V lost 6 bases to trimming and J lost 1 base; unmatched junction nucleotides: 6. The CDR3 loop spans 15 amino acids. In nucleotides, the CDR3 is TGTGCCAGTAGAGAGACGGGACAGGGGTCCTACGAGCAGTACTTC. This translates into CASRETGQGSYEQYF. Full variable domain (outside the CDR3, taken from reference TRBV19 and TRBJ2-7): DGGITQSPKYLFRKEGQNVTLSCEQNLNHDAMYWYRQDPGQGLRLIYYSQIVNDFQKGDIAEGYSVSREKKESFPLTVTSAQKNPTAFYLCASRETGQGSYEQYFGPGTRLTVT.

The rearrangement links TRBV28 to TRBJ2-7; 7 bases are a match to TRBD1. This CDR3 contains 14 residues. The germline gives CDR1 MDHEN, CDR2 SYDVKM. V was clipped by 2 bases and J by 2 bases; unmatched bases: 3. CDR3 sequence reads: CASSLQGDPYEQYF. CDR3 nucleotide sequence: TGTGCCAGCAGTTTACAGGGGGACCCCTACGAGCAGTACTTC.

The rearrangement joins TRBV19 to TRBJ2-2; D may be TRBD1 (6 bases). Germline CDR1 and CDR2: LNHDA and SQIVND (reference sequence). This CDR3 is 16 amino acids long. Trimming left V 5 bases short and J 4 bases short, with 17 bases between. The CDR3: CASSFLYRAATGELFF. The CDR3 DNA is TGTGCCAGTAGTTTTTTGTACAGGGCTGCCACCGGGGAGCTGTTTTTT.